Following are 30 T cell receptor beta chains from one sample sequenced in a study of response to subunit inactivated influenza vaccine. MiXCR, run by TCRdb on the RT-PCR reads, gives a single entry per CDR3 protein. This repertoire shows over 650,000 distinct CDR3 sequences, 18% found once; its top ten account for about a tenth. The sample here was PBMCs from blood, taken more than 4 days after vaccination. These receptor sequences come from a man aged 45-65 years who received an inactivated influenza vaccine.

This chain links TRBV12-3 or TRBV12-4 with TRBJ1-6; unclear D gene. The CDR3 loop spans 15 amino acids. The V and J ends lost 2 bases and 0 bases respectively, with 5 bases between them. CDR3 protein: CASSLYSSYNSPLHF. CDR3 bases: TGTGCCAGCAGTTTATATAGCTCCTATAATTCACCCCTCCACTTT.

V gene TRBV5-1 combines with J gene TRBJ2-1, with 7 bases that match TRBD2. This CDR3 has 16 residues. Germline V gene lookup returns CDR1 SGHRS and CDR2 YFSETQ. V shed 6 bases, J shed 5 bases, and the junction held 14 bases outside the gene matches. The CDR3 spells CASTYVGRGTHNEQFF. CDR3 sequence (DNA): TGCGCCAGCACCTATGTTGGGCGGGGGACGCACAATGAGCAGTTCTTC.

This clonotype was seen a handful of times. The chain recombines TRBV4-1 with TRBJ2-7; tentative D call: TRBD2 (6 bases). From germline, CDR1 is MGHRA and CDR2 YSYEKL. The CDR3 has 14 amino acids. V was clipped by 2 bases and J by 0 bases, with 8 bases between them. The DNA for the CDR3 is TGCGCCAGCAGCCAACTGGACTACTCCTACGAGCAGTACTTC. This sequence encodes CASSQLDYSYEQYF.

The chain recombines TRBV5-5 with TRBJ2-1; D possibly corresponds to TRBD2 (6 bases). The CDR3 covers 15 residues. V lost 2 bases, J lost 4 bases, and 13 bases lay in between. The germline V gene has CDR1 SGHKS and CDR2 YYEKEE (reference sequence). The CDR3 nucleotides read TGTGCCAGCAGCTTAATCGGGGGAACATACAATGAGCAGTTCTTC. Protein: CASSLIGGTYNEQFF.

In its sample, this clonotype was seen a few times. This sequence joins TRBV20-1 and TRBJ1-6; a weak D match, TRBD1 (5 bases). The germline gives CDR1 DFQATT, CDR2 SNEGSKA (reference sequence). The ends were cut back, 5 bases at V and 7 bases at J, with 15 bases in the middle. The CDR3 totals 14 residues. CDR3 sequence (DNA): TGCAGTGCTCGAACAGGATCAGTAAATTCACCCCTCCACTTT. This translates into CSARTGSVNSPLHF.

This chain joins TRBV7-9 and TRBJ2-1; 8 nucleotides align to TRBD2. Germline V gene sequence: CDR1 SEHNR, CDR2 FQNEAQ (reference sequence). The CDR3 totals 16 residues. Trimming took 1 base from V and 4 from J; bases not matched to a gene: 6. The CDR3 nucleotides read TGTGCCAGCAGCTTAGTATCCGCGGGGGGATACAATGAGCAGTTCTTC. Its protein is CASSLVSAGGYNEQFF. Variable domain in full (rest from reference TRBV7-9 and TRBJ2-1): DTGVSQNPRHKITKRGQNVTFRCDPISEHNRLYWYRQTLGQGPEFLTYFQNEAQLEKSRLLSDRFSAERPKGSFSTLEIQRTEQGDSAMYLCASSLVSAGGYNEQFFGPGTRLTVL.

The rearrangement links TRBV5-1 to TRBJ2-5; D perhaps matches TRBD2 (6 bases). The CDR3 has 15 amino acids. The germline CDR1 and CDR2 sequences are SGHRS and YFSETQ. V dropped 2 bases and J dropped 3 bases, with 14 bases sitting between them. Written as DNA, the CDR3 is TGCGCCAGCAGCTTTGGGCGAGCGGGTGAAGAGACCCAGTACTTC. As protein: CASSFGRAGEETQYF.

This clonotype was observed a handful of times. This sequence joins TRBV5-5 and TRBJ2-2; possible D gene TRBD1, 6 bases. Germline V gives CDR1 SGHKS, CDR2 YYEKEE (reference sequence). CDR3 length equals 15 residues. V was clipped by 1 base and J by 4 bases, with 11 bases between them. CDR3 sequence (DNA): TGTGCCAGCAGCTTGATCGGACAGCGCACCGGGGAGCTGTTTTTT. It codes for CASSLIGQRTGELFF.

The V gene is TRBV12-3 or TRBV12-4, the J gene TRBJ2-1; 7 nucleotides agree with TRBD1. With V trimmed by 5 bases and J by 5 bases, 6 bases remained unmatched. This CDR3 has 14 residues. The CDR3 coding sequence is TGTGCCAGCAGTAAGGACAGGATTGACAATGAGCAGTTCTTC. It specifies CASSKDRIDNEQFF.

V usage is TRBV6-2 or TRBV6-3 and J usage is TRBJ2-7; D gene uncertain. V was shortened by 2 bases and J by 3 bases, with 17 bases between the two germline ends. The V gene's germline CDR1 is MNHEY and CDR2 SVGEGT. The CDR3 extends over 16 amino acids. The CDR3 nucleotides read TGTGCCAGCAGTTACCTTTCCGGATTCCCTGACTACGAGCAGTACTTC. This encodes CASSYLSGFPDYEQYF.

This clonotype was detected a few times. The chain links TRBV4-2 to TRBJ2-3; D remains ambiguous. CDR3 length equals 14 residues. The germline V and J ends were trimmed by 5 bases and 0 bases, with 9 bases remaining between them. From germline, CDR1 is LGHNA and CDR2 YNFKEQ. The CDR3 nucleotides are TGTGCCAGCAGCGCAGTCACTAGCACAGATACGCAGTATTTT. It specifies CASSAVTSTDTQYF.

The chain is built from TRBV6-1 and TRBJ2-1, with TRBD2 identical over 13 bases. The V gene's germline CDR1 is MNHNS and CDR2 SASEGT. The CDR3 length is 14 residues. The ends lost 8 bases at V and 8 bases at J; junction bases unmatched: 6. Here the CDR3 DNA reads TGTGCCAGCGCGACTAGCGGGAGGTGGTATGAGCAGTTCTTC. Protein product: CASATSGRWYEQFF.

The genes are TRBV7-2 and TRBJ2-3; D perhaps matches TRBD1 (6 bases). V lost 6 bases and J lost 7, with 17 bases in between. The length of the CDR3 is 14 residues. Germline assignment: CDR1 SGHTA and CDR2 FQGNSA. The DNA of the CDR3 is TGTGCCAGCAGTCCTCAGGGACATAGAAATACGCAGTATTTT. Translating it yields CASSPQGHRNTQYF.

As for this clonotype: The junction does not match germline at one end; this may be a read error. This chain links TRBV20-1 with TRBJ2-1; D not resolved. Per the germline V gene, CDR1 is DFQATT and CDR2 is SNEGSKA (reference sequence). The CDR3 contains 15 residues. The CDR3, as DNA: TGCAGTGCTAGAGATCGCAGCGAGTACTACACTGAGCAGTTCTTC. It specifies CSARDRSEYYTEQFF.

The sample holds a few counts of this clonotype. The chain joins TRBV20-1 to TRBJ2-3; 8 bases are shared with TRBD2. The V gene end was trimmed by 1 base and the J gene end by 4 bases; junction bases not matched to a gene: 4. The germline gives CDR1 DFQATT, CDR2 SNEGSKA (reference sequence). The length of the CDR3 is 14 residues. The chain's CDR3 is CSARGTSPPDTQYF. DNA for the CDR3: TGCAGTGCTAGAGGGACTAGCCCCCCAGATACGCAGTATTTT.

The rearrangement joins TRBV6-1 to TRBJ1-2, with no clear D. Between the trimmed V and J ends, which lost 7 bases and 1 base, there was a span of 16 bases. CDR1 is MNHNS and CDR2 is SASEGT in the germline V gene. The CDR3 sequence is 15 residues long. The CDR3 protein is CASTAVFLSNYGYTF. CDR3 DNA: TGTGCCAGCACGGCAGTGTTCCTAAGTAACTATGGCTACACCTTC.

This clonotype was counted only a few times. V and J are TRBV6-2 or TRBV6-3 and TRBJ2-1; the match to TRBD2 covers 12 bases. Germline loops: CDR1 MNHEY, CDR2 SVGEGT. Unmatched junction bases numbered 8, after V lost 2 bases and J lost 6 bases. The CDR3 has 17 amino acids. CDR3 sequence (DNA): TGTGCCAGCAGTTACACACTGGCTAGCGGGAGGGCCAATGAGCAGTTCTTC. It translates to CASSYTLASGRANEQFF.

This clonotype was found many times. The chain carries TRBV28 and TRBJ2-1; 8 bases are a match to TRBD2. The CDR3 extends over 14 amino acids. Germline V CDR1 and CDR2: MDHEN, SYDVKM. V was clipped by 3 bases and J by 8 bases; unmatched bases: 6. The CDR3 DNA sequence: TGTGCCAGCAGTTTGCAAGGGACTAGGGATGAGCAGTTCTTC. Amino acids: CASSLQGTRDEQFF.

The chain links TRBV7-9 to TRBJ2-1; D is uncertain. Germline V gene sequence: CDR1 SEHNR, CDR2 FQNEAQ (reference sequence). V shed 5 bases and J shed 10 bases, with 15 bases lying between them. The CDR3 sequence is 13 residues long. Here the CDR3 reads CASSQDPRREQFF. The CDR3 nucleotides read TGTGCCAGCAGCCAGGACCCTAGAAGGGAGCAGTTCTTC.

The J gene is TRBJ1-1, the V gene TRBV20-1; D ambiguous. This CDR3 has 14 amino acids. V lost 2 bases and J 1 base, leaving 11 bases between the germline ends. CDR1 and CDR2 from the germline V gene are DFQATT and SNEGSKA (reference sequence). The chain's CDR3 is CSARTTQSNTEAFF. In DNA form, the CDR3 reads TGCAGTGCTAGAACGACTCAGTCGAACACTGAAGCTTTCTTT.

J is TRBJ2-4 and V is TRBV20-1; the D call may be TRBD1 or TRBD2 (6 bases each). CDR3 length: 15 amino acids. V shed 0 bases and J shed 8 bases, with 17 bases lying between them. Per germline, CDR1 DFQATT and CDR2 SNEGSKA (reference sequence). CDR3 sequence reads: CSARDPGGGRDIQYF. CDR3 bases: TGCAGTGCTAGAGATCCAGGAGGGGGGAGAGACATTCAGTACTTC.

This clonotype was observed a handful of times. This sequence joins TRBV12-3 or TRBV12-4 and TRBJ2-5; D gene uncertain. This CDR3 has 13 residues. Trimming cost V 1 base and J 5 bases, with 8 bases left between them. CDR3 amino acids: CASSLVAWETQYF. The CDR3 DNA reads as TGTGCCAGCAGTTTAGTGGCTTGGGAGACCCAGTACTTC.

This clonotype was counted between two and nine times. The chain's CDR3 is CASSQTGTPTDTQYF. In DNA form, the CDR3 reads TGTGCCAGCAGTCAAACCGGGACCCCGACGGATACGCAGTATTTT. The chain is built from TRBV28 and TRBJ2-3, with D perhaps being TRBD1 or TRBD2 (5 bases each). The CDR3 is made up of 15 amino acids. V was clipped by 5 bases and J by 6 bases, with 18 bases between them. Germline V gene lookup returns CDR1 MDHEN and CDR2 SYDVKM.

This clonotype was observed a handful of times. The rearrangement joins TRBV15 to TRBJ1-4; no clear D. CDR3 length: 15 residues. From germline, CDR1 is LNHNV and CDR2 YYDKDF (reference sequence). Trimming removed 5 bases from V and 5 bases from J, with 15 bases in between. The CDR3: CATSPERVANEKLFF. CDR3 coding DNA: TGTGCCACCAGCCCAGAAAGGGTGGCGAATGAAAAACTGTTTTTT.

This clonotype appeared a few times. CDR3 coding DNA: TGTGCCAGCAGGGACAGCCTGCGAGAGACCCAGTACTTC. Translating it yields CASRDSLRETQYF. The genes are TRBV28 and TRBJ2-5; tentatively, D is TRBD1 (6 bases). Germline V gene lookup returns CDR1 MDHEN and CDR2 SYDVKM. V lost 6 bases, J lost 4 bases, and 12 bases lay in between. The CDR3 runs 13 residues.

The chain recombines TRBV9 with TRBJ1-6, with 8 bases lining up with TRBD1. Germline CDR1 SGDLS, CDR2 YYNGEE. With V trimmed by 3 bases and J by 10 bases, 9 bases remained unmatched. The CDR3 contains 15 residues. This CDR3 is CASSGPGQAASPLHF. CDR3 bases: TGTGCCAGCAGCGGGCCGGGACAGGCGGCATCACCCCTCCACTTT.

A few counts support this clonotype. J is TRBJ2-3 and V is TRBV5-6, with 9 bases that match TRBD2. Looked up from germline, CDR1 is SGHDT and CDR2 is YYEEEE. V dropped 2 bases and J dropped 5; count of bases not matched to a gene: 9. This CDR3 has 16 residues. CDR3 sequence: CASSFPGGRAKDTQYF. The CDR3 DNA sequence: TGTGCCAGCAGCTTTCCTGGCGGGAGGGCCAAAGATACGCAGTATTTT.

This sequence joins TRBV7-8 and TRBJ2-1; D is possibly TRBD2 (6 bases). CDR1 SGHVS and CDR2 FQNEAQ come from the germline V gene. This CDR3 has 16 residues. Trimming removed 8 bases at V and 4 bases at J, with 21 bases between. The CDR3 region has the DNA TGTGCCAGCTTGTTCTCGGGGAGGACCTCGTACAATGAGCAGTTCTTC. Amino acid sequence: CASLFSGRTSYNEQFF.

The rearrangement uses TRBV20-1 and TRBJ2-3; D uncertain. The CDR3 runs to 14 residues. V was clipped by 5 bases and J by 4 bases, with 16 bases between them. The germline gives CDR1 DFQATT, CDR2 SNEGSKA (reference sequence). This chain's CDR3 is CSAAPLLPADTQYF. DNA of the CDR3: TGCAGTGCTGCCCCGCTTCTACCAGCAGATACGCAGTATTTT.

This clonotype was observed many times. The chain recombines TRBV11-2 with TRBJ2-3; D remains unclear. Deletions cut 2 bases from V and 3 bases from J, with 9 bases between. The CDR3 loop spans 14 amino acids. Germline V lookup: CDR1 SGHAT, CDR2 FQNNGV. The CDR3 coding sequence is TGTGCCAGCAGCTTAAGGTTACGGACAGATACGCAGTATTTT. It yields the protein CASSLRLRTDTQYF. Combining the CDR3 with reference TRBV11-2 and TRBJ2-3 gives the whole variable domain EAGVAQSPRYKIIEKRQSVAFWCNPISGHATLYWYQQILGQGPKLLIQFQNNGVVDDSQLPKDRFSAERLKGVDSTLKIQPAKLEDSAVYLCASSLRLRTDTQYFGPGTRLTVL.